The 9 T cell receptor beta chains in this list originate from one sample, sequenced in a study of cytomegalovirus exposure and HLA in healthy donors. PCR amplification relied on 60 Vbeta primers (plus 13 Jbeta primers). The assay was immunoSEQ multiplex PCR, and TCRdb's table has in-frame clones only and misses some. This sample carries 99,000 or so clones, roughly 80% of them seen once, and the ten largest clones take approximately 6.9%. Specimen: PBMCs. These TCRs come from a man aged 25-45 years in good health and CMV-seropositive.

The V gene is TRBV7-8, the J gene TRBJ2-2, with D maybe TRBD2 (6 bases). There are 17 residues in the CDR3. The V gene's germline CDR1 is SGHVS and CDR2 FQNEAQ. With 1 base removed from V and 0 bases from J, the gap between germline ends came to 12 bases. Here the CDR3 reads CASSLGPGVTNTGELFF. In nucleotides, the CDR3 is TGTGCCAGCAGCTTAGGTCCGGGGGTCACGAACACCGGGGAGCTGTTTTTT.

The chain combines TRBV7-3 with TRBJ1-2, with 11 bases matching TRBD1. CDR3 length equals 14 residues. CDR1 and CDR2 from the germline V gene are SGHTA and FQGTGA. J lost 4 bases, V lost 5 bases, and 3 bases had no gene match. The CDR3 loop reads CASSKGQGVYGYTF. DNA for the CDR3: TGTGCCAGCAGCAAGGGACAGGGGGTCTATGGCTACACCTTC.

The chain is built from TRBV5-1 and TRBJ2-7; 10 nucleotides match TRBD2. Germline V gene sequence: CDR1 SGHRS, CDR2 YFSETQ. The CDR3 has 16 residues. The J segment lost 5 bases and the V segment lost 4 bases, leaving 12 bases of the junction unmatched. Here the CDR3 DNA reads TGCGCCAGCAGCGTGGGAGCGGGGGGGCGGCCAGACGAGCAGTACTTC. The encoded protein is CASSVGAGGRPDEQYF.

The chain employs TRBV5-1 and TRBJ1-2, with 7 bases lining up with TRBD1. Germline V gene data show CDR1 as SGHRS and CDR2 as YFSETQ. The V gene end was trimmed by 4 bases and the J gene end by 4 bases; junction bases not matched to a gene: 7. The CDR3 covers 14 residues. The CDR3 reads CASSDDRVRYGYTF. The CDR3, as DNA: TGCGCCAGCAGCGACGACAGGGTACGCTATGGCTACACCTTC.

This clone was observed once. The chain combines TRBV5-1 with TRBJ2-6; D is perhaps TRBD1 (6 bases). The germline CDR1 and CDR2 sequences are SGHRS and YFSETQ. Trimming pared 2 bases from V and 0 bases from J, leaving 15 bases between. The CDR3 runs to 18 residues. The CDR3 region has the DNA TGCGCCAGCAGCTTACTACAGGGCCCCAGCTCTGGGGCCAACGTCCTGACTTTC. Its protein is CASSLLQGPSSGANVLTF.

J is TRBJ1-5 and V is TRBV5-4; D unclear. The germline CDR1 and CDR2 sequences are SGHNT and YYREEE (reference sequence). V lost 0 bases and J 5 bases, leaving 9 bases between the germline ends. The CDR3 sequence is 14 residues long. CDR3: CASSLGTSDQPQHF. In DNA, the CDR3 is TGTGCCAGCAGCTTGGGAACCTCGGATCAGCCCCAGCATTTT.

The chain carries TRBV23-1 and TRBJ1-6; D perhaps matches TRBD1 (5 bases). TRBV23-1 is annotated as an ORF whose role is uncertain. V shed 10 bases and J shed 13 bases, with 11 bases lying between them. The CDR3 covers 10 residues. The CDR3 DNA sequence: TGCGCCAAACCAGGACACCCCCTCCACTTT. Protein sequence: CAKPGHPLHF.

For the CDR3, the DNA is TGCGCCAGCAGCCAAGGGGTCCTTACTACAACTAATGAAAAACTGTTTTTT. It yields the protein CASSQGVLTTTNEKLFF. The V gene is TRBV4-1, the J gene TRBJ1-4; D unresolved. CDR1 MGHRA and CDR2 YSYEKL come from the germline V gene. V lost 1 base and J lost 0, with 12 bases in between. This CDR3 spans 17 amino acids.

This clone appeared a single time. The chain recombines TRBV19 with TRBJ1-4; the D gene is possibly TRBD1 (5 bases). The CDR3 consists of 14 residues. Germline V gene data show CDR1 as LNHDA and CDR2 as SQIVND (reference sequence). Trimming stripped 2 bases from V and 3 bases from J, with 7 bases between. DNA of the CDR3: TGTGCCAGTAGTATATCGGGGGCTAATGAAAAACTGTTTTTT. This sequence encodes CASSISGANEKLFF.